The 23 T cell receptor beta chains given below trace back to one sample, sequenced in a study of CD8 T cells in ankylosing spondylitis. These receptors lack a known antigen. Study findings and constraints: In ankylosing spondylitis blood, a motif of roughly 8 highly homologous TCR beta variants appeared characteristic.

TCRdb re-called the 5' RACE reads through MiXCR, storing one row per CDR3 protein. The sample lists 200,000 to 250,000 distinct CDR3 sequences; 7% to 8% were seen once. Sequencing input: blood, either unsorted or a sorted T cell fraction (not recorded which). The receptors derive from a male donor with ankylosing spondylitis.

This clonotype was counted ten times or more. This chain links TRBV15 with TRBJ1-3; D uncertain. Trimming left V 5 bases short and J 0 bases short, with 8 bases between. Germline loops: CDR1 LNHNV, CDR2 YYDKDF (reference sequence). CDR3 size: 14 residues. The CDR3 sequence is CATSAPFSGNTIYF. The CDR3 DNA reads TGTGCCACCAGCGCCCCTTTCTCTGGAAACACCATATATTTT.

This clonotype was seen repeatedly, ten times or more. The genes are TRBV4-3 and TRBJ1-1, with TRBD1 as a possible D gene (6 bases). This CDR3 has 14 residues. From germline, CDR1 is LGHNA and CDR2 YSLEER. The V end was cut by 1 base, the J end by 3 bases, with 9 bases between. CDR3 nucleotides: TGCGCCAGCAGCCAAGGGACAGCGGACACTGAAGCTTTCTTT. Encoded protein: CASSQGTADTEAFF.

The V gene is TRBV11-2, the J gene TRBJ1-4; D remains unclear. The germline V gene has CDR1 SGHAT and CDR2 FQNNGV. The CDR3 has 18 residues. Trimming left V 4 bases short and J 5 bases short, with 23 bases between. CDR3 sequence: CASSSLGGLTTQNEKLFF. The CDR3, as DNA: TGTGCCAGCAGCTCGTTAGGAGGGCTTACAACTCAAAATGAAAAACTGTTTTTT.

This clonotype showed up just a few times. Here the CDR3 reads CAWSGVQGSKGGYTF. The CDR3 DNA sequence: TGTGCCTGGAGTGGTGTACAGGGCTCTAAGGGAGGCTACACCTTC. The chain uses TRBV30 and TRBJ1-2; TRBD1 is a possible D gene (6 bases). The V gene's germline CDR1 is GTSNPN and CDR2 SVGIG (reference sequence). The length of the CDR3 is 15 residues. V lost 1 base, J lost 8 bases, and 20 bases lay in between. Using reference TRBV30 and TRBJ1-2 for the parts outside the CDR3, the full variable domain is SQTIHQWPATLVQPVGSPLSLECTVEGTSNPNLYWYRQAAGRGLQLLFYSVGIGQISSEVPQNLSASRPQDRQFILSSKKLLLSDSGFYLCAWSGVQGSKGGYTFGSGTRLTVV.

The chain combines TRBV11-2 with TRBJ2-3; D may be TRBD1 (6 bases). The germline V gene has CDR1 SGHAT and CDR2 FQNNGV. The CDR3 is made up of 15 amino acids. V lost 2 bases and J 4 bases, leaving 13 bases between the germline ends. In DNA form, the CDR3 reads TGTGCCAGCAGCTTACAGGGGCTTGGCGCAGATACGCAGTATTTT. This translates into CASSLQGLGADTQYF.

This clonotype was recorded many times. This chain joins TRBV6-5 and TRBJ2-7; the match to TRBD2 covers 7 bases. J lost 5 bases, V lost 4 bases, and 11 bases had no gene match. This CDR3 is built from 15 residues. Germline CDR1 is MNHEY and CDR2 is SVGAGI. The CDR3 sequence is CASSSSWTSRDEQYF. CDR3 nucleotide sequence: TGTGCCAGCAGTTCCTCTTGGACTAGTCGTGACGAGCAGTACTTC.

This rearrangement joins TRBV19 to TRBJ1-1; 7 bases are shared with TRBD1. V shed 1 base and J 3 bases; nucleotides not matched to a gene: 5. Germline CDR1 reads LNHDA; CDR2 reads SQIVND (reference sequence). This CDR3 is built from 15 residues. The CDR3 loop reads CASSIGRGLDTEAFF. The DNA for the CDR3 is TGTGCCAGTAGTATAGGAAGGGGGCTGGACACTGAAGCTTTCTTT.

The sample holds many counts of this clonotype. The chain combines TRBV5-1 with TRBJ2-5; D is unclear. Trimming left V 1 base short and J 0 bases short, with 4 bases between. Per the germline V gene, CDR1 is SGHRS and CDR2 is YFSETQ. The CDR3 is made up of 13 amino acids. The CDR3 spells CASSLPDQETQYF. The DNA for the CDR3 is TGCGCCAGCAGCTTGCCGGACCAAGAGACCCAGTACTTC. Full variable domain (outside the CDR3, taken from reference TRBV5-1 and TRBJ2-5): KAGVTQTPRYLIKTRGQQVTLSCSPISGHRSVSWYQQTPGQGLQFLFEYFSETQRNKGNFPGRFSGRQFSNSRSEMNVSTLELGDSALYLCASSLPDQETQYFGPGTRLLVL.

This chain uses TRBV6-5 with TRBJ2-5; D remains unclear. In germline, CDR1 is MNHEY, CDR2 SVGAGI. The CDR3 runs 16 residues. V was shortened by 4 bases and J by 3 bases, with 18 bases between the two germline ends. CDR3 DNA sequence: TGTGCCAGCAGTTCATCCCAGGTTCAAACAAAAGAGACCCAGTACTTC. This translates into CASSSSQVQTKETQYF.

Many counts were recorded for this clonotype. V usage is TRBV29-1 and J usage is TRBJ1-2; the D is unclear. Per the germline V gene, CDR1 is SQVTM and CDR2 is ANQGSEA. The CDR3 extends over 13 amino acids. Trimming pared 2 bases from V and 5 bases from J, leaving 12 bases between. DNA for the CDR3: TGCAGCGTTGAAAAATTATCGGCATATGGCTACACCTTC. Translation: CSVEKLSAYGYTF.

This clonotype came up many times. The V gene is TRBV12-3 or TRBV12-4, the J gene TRBJ2-5; no clear D. V was cut by 3 bases and J by 2 bases, with 7 bases left in between. This CDR3 contains 13 residues. The chain's CDR3 is CASSFRVQETQYF. In DNA form, the CDR3 reads TGTGCCAGCAGTTTTAGGGTTCAAGAGACCCAGTACTTC.

This clonotype came up many times. The rearrangement uses TRBV6-5 and TRBJ1-6, with unresolved D. CDR1 is MNHEY, CDR2 SVGAGI, per germline. Trimming took off 0 bases at V and 9 bases at J, with 15 bases between the two ends. This CDR3 is 16 amino acids long. CDR3 loop: CASSYSIGSEGSPLHF. CDR3 nucleotide sequence: TGTGCCAGCAGTTACTCGATAGGGAGTGAAGGTTCACCCCTCCACTTT.

This clonotype occurred many times. The V and J genes are TRBV5-5 and TRBJ2-1; maybe TRBD1 (6 bases). Per the germline V gene, CDR1 is SGHKS and CDR2 is YYEKEE (reference sequence). Trimming cost V 0 bases and J 7 bases, with 14 bases left between them. The CDR3 loop spans 15 amino acids. The CDR3 here is CASSLDRAWANEQFF. The CDR3 nucleotides read TGTGCCAGCAGCTTGGACAGGGCCTGGGCGAATGAGCAGTTCTTC.

This clonotype was recorded at least ten times. The J gene is TRBJ1-2, the V gene TRBV6-2 or TRBV6-3, with D possibly being TRBD1 (5 bases). V was clipped by 4 bases and J by 6 bases, with 6 bases between them. CDR3 length equals 11 residues. Germline CDR1 reads MNHEY; CDR2 reads SVGEGT. As DNA, the CDR3 is TGTGCCAGCAGTTGGGACCATGGCTACACCTTC. Translated: CASSWDHGYTF.

This clonotype was found once. The rearrangement joins TRBV20-1 to TRBJ2-5; 9 positions match TRBD1. The CDR3 has 16 residues. Germline-derived CDR1 and CDR2 are DFQATT and SNEGSKA (reference sequence). Germline trimming cut 3 bases from V and 7 bases from J; bases unmatched to any gene: 15. The chain's CDR3 is CSARKAPDRGFRTQYF. CDR3 bases: TGCAGTGCTAGGAAAGCCCCGGACAGGGGTTTTAGGACCCAGTACTTC.

This clonotype was seen repeatedly, ten times or more. The chain has TRBV7-3 and TRBJ2-1; 9 nucleotides match TRBD2. In germline, CDR1 is SGHTA, CDR2 FQGTGA. CDR3 length: 15 amino acids. The V gene end was trimmed by 2 bases and the J gene end by 1 base; junction bases not matched to a gene: 0. This CDR3 reads CASSLLAGSYNEQFF. The CDR3 DNA sequence: TGTGCCAGCAGCTTACTAGCGGGGTCCTACAATGAGCAGTTCTTC.

This clonotype was seen ten or more times. The chain uses TRBV4-1 and TRBJ1-2, with a weak D call TRBD1 (5 bases). V was pared by 1 base and J by 4 bases, with 10 bases between. The germline V gene has CDR1 MGHRA and CDR2 YSYEKL. The CDR3 covers 14 residues. CDR3 nucleotides: TGCGCCAGCAGCCAAGTCGGGGGGTCCTATGGCTACACCTTC. Translated, it gives CASSQVGGSYGYTF.

The genes are TRBV4-2 and TRBJ2-7; perhaps TRBD2 as D (5 bases). CDR3 length: 13 amino acids. Germline CDR1 and CDR2: LGHNA and YNFKEQ. V was cut by 4 bases and J by 4 bases, with 11 bases left in between. The CDR3 nucleotides read TGTGCCAGCAGCCCCCTGGGCGGGTACGAGCAGTACTTC. This sequence encodes CASSPLGGYEQYF.

This clonotype appeared many times. The rearrangement links TRBV6-2 or TRBV6-3 to TRBJ1-6; D is unclear. CDR3 length: 14 residues. From germline, CDR1 is MNHEY and CDR2 SVGEGT. The germline V and J ends were trimmed by 1 base and 7 bases, with 8 bases remaining between them. CDR3 protein: CASSYLIRNSPLHF. The CDR3 nucleotides read TGTGCCAGCAGTTACTTGATTCGGAATTCACCCCTCCACTTT.

Many counts were recorded for this clonotype. The chain carries TRBV7-8 and TRBJ1-6; D perhaps matches TRBD1 (5 bases). This CDR3 is built from 13 residues. The germline V gene encodes CDR1 SGHVS and CDR2 FQNEAQ. Trimming left V 7 bases short and J 8 bases short, with 12 bases between. The CDR3 is CASTPRGDSPLHF. DNA for the CDR3: TGTGCCAGCACCCCAAGGGGTGATTCACCCCTCCACTTT.

The sample holds many counts of this clonotype. V usage is TRBV20-1 and J usage is TRBJ2-1; perhaps TRBD1 as D (8 bases). The CDR3 covers 15 residues. Looked up from germline, CDR1 is DFQATT and CDR2 is SNEGSKA (reference sequence). Trimming stripped 2 bases from V and 2 bases from J, with 13 bases between. The CDR3 loop is CSARWTGTTYNEQFF. The CDR3 bases are TGCAGTGCTAGATGGACAGGGACTACCTACAATGAGCAGTTCTTC.

This clonotype was detected ten times or more. The rearrangement uses TRBV4-3 and TRBJ2-1; 7 bases match TRBD2. V lost 0 bases, J lost 8 bases, and 1 base stayed unmatched. CDR1 and CDR2 from the germline V gene are LGHNA and YSLEER. This CDR3 has 13 residues. CDR3 sequence (DNA): TGCGCCAGCAGCCAAGATCGGGGGGATGAGCAGTTCTTC. This encodes CASSQDRGDEQFF.

Many counts were recorded for this clonotype. The chain uses TRBV7-6 and TRBJ2-2; D remains ambiguous. The CDR3 totals 14 residues. CDR1 SGHVS and CDR2 FNYEAQ come from the germline V gene. Trimming shortened V by 1 base and J by 6 bases, and 9 bases separated the two germline ends. The CDR3 loop reads CASSLGAPAGELFF. DNA for the CDR3: TGTGCCAGCAGCTTAGGCGCCCCGGCCGGGGAGCTGTTTTTT.